The TCR beta chain described here comes from a study of regulatory T cells in long-lasting Graves disease. Time point denoted: newly diagnosed GD, antithyroid drugs for less than 3 months. There was RNA extracted from PBMCs, and the TCR library was made from it. This CDR3 comprises 15 residues. V was clipped by 1 base and J by 2 bases, with 9 bases between them. In germline, CDR1 is SGHDN, CDR2 FVKESK. This clonotype was seen a few times. Assembly of TCR beta libraries relied on iRepertoire HTBI primers together with Arm-PCR of CDR3 regions. TCRdb recomputed calls from the multiplex PCR reads with MiXCR, one row per CDR3 protein. The table lists 350,000 to 450,000 distinct CDR3 sequences, about 11% of them singletons. These data are also associated with another study on T cells in Graves' hyperthyroidism and ophthalmopathy.

This TCR came from a woman under 30 with Graves disease. The sample here was peripheral blood mononuclear cells (PBMCs), taken at new diagnosis, from a patient treated with antithyroid drugs. V and J are TRBV14 and TRBJ1-5, with D possibly being TRBD1 (5 bases). The CDR3 sequence is CASSQGGVGNQPQHF. DNA for the CDR3: TGTGCCAGCAGCCAAGGAGGGGTCGGCAATCAGCCCCAGCATTTT. The complete variable domain, with remaining parts taken from reference TRBV14 and TRBJ1-5, reads EAGVTQFPSHSVIEKGQTVTLRCDPISGHDNLYWYRRVMGKEIKFLLHFVKESKQDESGMPNNRFLAERTGGTYSTLKVQPAELEDSGVYFCASSQGGVGNQPQHFGDGTRLSIL.